This TCR beta chain was retrieved from a study of OX40 agonist ivuxolimab in advanced cancers. The overall study: Anti-PD-1, anti-PD-L1 or anti-CTLA-4 therapy given earlier was allowed, and roughly 38% had some. Regarding the study as a whole: CD4+ and CD8+ blood T cells expanded clonally by week 6 at 0.1 to 3.0 mg/kg.

Sequencing was performed with immunoSEQ multiplex PCR; in TCRdb, only in-frame clones are kept and a portion is missing. This sample has more than 85,000 clones; 90% occur once, and the top ten carry approximately 0.3%. Germline lookup yields CDR1 SGHTA and CDR2 FQGTGA. Trimming pared 4 bases from V and 1 base from J, leaving 16 bases between. The length of the CDR3 is 17 residues. Concerning this clone itself: What it recognizes is unknown.

This rearrangement joins TRBV7-3 to TRBJ2-2, with D uncertain. The clonotype originates from an adult with an advanced solid tumor such as melanoma, head and neck, liver or kidney cancer. The sequenced sample was CD4+ or CD8+ T cells sorted from blood, obtained in a trial of the OX40 agonist ivuxolimab. The CDR3 DNA is TGTGCCAGCAGCTCTACCGTGGGTAGAGTGAACACCGGGGAGCTGTTTTTT. Its translation: CASSSTVGRVNTGELFF.